This T cell receptor beta chain came from a study of blood T cell repertoires in COVID-19. Background on the study: The samples span acute and convalescent COVID-19 from the United States, Italy and Spain. Sample material is recorded as cDNA or gDNA derived from T cells, B-cell-depleted T cells, or PBMCs.

Germline V gene sequence: CDR1 SNHLY, CDR2 FYNNEI. V lost 6 bases to trimming and J lost 0 bases, with 11 bases between them. The CDR3 has 14 residues. The protocol was immunoSEQ multiplex PCR, while the TCRdb copy is restricted to in-frame clones and leaves out a portion. The sample carries roughly 170,000 clones, about 88% recorded once. The specimen sequenced was peripheral blood. The clonotype was recovered from a woman aged 45-60 years with COVID-19, enrolled during active disease. The chain links TRBV2 to TRBJ1-1, with a weak D call TRBD1 (5 bases). The CDR3 is CASSLGHLNTEAFF. CDR3 DNA sequence: TGTGCCAGCAGCCTGGGGCACCTGAACACTGAAGCTTTCTTT.